Reported below is one TCR beta chain. The antigen is not known. The sample originates from a study of graft-versus-host responses after intestinal transplantation. On the study more broadly: Recipients had multivisceral, liver-intestinal, or isolated intestinal transplants. Anti-thymocyte globulin induction, then tacrolimus and steroids for around 3 years, went to all recipients.

The CDR3 length is 17 residues. CDR1 and CDR2 from the germline V gene are MGHDK and SYGVNS. Trimming took 2 bases from V and 3 from J; bases not matched to a gene: 12. Profiling relied on immunoSEQ multiplex PCR, and the TCRdb table lists in-frame clones only, not all of them. The data show 100,000 to 140,000 clones, approximately 90% seen once. Notes on the study in general: Early after transplant, HvG clones declined as circulating GvH clones peaked. GvH clones occurred in recipient marrow; some first appeared in ileum or blood.

This specimen consisted of unstimulated CD4+ T cells sorted from spleen or lymph node cells, obtained before transplant. This sequence joins TRBV25-1 and TRBJ1-1; TRBD1 aligns across 7 bases. This TCR came from a human donor who was the organ donor for an intestinal transplant. The CDR3 spells CASSETIGGQADTEAFF. The CDR3 DNA reads as TGTGCCAGCAGTGAAACGATTGGCGGACAGGCGGACACTGAAGCTTTCTTT.